The 13 T cell receptor beta chains below come from one sample, sequenced in a study of T cells in Graves' hyperthyroidism and ophthalmopathy. The TCR beta CDR3 regions underwent amplification using RNA transcripts as the source. In the first-round RT-PCR of the TCR CDR3, the HTBI primer set was used. TCRdb reanalysed the multiplex PCR reads using MiXCR and keeps one entry per CDR3 protein. The table has more than 500,000 distinct CDR3 sequences, about half seen once. Specimen: peripheral blood or thyroid tissue (not recorded which). These receptors came from an adult woman with Graves' disease, either hyperthyroidism or ophthalmopathy (not recorded which).

The chain combines TRBV15 with TRBJ2-5; D is uncertain. The CDR3 consists of 12 residues. Germline V gene data show CDR1 as LNHNV and CDR2 as YYDKDF (reference sequence). Trimming removed 2 bases from V and 2 bases from J, with 3 bases in between. CDR3 in DNA: TGTGCCACCAGCAGAAGTCAAGAGACCCAGTACTTC. Translating gives CATSRSQETQYF.

The rearrangement uses TRBV29-1 and TRBJ2-5, with 7 bases identical to TRBD1. The CDR3 runs to 16 residues. Germline V CDR1 and CDR2: SQVTM, ANQGSEA. Trimming at V came to 1 base and at J to 3 bases, leaving 11 bases not matched to a gene. CDR3 region: CSVEGYDWGQKETQYF. In DNA, the CDR3 is TGCAGCGTTGAAGGCTATGATTGGGGACAGAAAGAGACCCAGTACTTC.

As to this clonotype: At one of its ends the junction is not consistent with the germline gene, which may arise from a read error. This chain connects TRBV10-3 to TRBJ2-2; TRBD1 might be the D (6 bases). Germline CDR1 is ENHRY and CDR2 is SYGVKD. CDR3 length: 17 amino acids. CDR3 loop: CASSGASGASPTGELFF. The CDR3 coding sequence is TGTGCCAGCAGTGGGGCCTCAGGGGCTTCTCCCACCGGGGAGCTGTTTTTT.

With respect to this clonotype: Just one base apart from a much larger clone, this may be a read error. V usage is TRBV6-5 and J usage is TRBJ2-2; TRBD1 might be the D (5 bases). The V gene lost 4 bases and the J gene lost 6 bases, with 15 bases spanning the gap. CDR1 and CDR2 (germline): MNHEY, SVGAGI. This CDR3 has 15 residues. The CDR3 is CASSSLGPHAGELFF. The CDR3 nucleotides are TGTGCCAGCAGTTCGTTGGGGCCCCACGCCGGGGAGCTGTTTTTT.

There are a few counts of this clonotype. One junction end disagrees with the germline gene, perhaps due to a read error. The chain employs TRBV7-8 and TRBJ1-5; D may be TRBD1 (5 bases). Germline V CDR1 and CDR2: SGHVS, FQNEAQ. This CDR3 spans 16 amino acids. The CDR3 region has the DNA TGTACCAGCAGCCCCGCCCGCCAGGGAAACAATCAGCCCCAGCATTTT. Translating it yields CTSSPARQGNNQPQHF.

As to this clonotype: It may be a read error: a sequence one base away is much more abundant. CDR3 region: CASRYRQGEDDEHYF. In nucleotides, the CDR3 is TGTGCCAGCAGATATAGACAGGGTGAGGACGACGAGCATTACTTC. The rearrangement joins TRBV12-3 or TRBV12-4 to TRBJ2-7; 7 positions agree with TRBD1. The CDR3 is 15 amino acids.

This clonotype was seen many times. The rearrangement uses TRBV19 and TRBJ2-2; 7 nucleotides agree with TRBD2. The CDR3 runs to 16 residues. V dropped 1 base and J dropped 3; count of bases not matched to a gene: 5. In germline, CDR1 is LNHDA, CDR2 SQIVND (reference sequence). The CDR3 sequence: CASSIGAGLYTGELFF. As DNA, the CDR3 is TGTGCCAGTAGTATAGGAGCGGGACTTTACACCGGGGAGCTGTTTTTT. The full variable domain, in which reference TRBV19 and TRBJ2-2 provide the parts outside the CDR3, is DGGITQSPKYLFRKEGQNVTLSCEQNLNHDAMYWYRQDPGQGLRLIYYSQIVNDFQKGDIAEGYSVSREKKESFPLTVTSAQKNPTAFYLCASSIGAGLYTGELFFGEGSRLTVL.

V and J are TRBV5-1 and TRBJ1-2; possible D gene TRBD1, 5 bases. V lost 1 base, J lost 4 bases, and 14 bases lay in between. The germline gives CDR1 SGHRS, CDR2 YFSETQ. The CDR3 has 15 residues. The CDR3 DNA reads TGCGCCAGCAGCTTGCCGAAGGGACTGGGCTATGGCTACACCTTC. Residues: CASSLPKGLGYGYTF.

This clonotype was counted between two and nine times. The CDR3 nucleotides read TGTGCCAGCAGCTTTGGGCGGGAGAACGAGTTCTTC. Amino acids: CASSFGRENEFF. The rearrangement uses TRBV7-9 and TRBJ2-1; 7 nucleotides match TRBD2. V lost 3 bases to trimming and J lost 14 bases; unmatched junction nucleotides: 7. The CDR3 loop spans 12 amino acids. CDR1 is SEHNR, CDR2 FQNEAQ, per germline (reference sequence).

The J gene is TRBJ1-2, the V gene TRBV5-1; 8 bases align to TRBD1. The CDR3 consists of 14 residues. V lost 1 base, J lost 8 bases, and 7 bases stayed unmatched. CDR1 is SGHRS and CDR2 is YFSETQ in the germline V gene. In DNA form, the CDR3 reads TGCGCCAGCAGCTTGCAGGCAGGGGGCTCAGGCTACACCTTC. It codes for CASSLQAGGSGYTF.

This clonotype was counted ten times or more. The chain has TRBV20-1 and TRBJ1-1; 10 positions match TRBD1. The CDR3 runs to 14 residues. After removal of 0 bases from V and 5 bases from J, the junction contained 3 bases not matched to a gene. Germline-derived CDR1 and CDR2 are DFQATT and SNEGSKA (reference sequence). The DNA of the CDR3 is TGCAGTGCTAGAGATTTGGGACAGGGGACTGAAGCTTTCTTT. This translates into CSARDLGQGTEAFF.

This clonotype was recorded at least ten times. V is TRBV6-6 and J is TRBJ1-1, with 7 bases matching TRBD1. With V trimmed by 7 bases and J by 8 bases, 7 bases remained unmatched. CDR3 length equals 12 residues. CDR1 and CDR2 from the germline V gene are MNHNY and SVGAGI (reference sequence). The CDR3 spells CASTHGTEEAFF. CDR3 nucleotides: TGTGCCAGCACCCACGGGACAGAAGAAGCTTTCTTT.

This clonotype was seen just once. This may be a read error, as it is one base from a much larger clone. The chain is built from TRBV30 and TRBJ1-2, with D maybe TRBD1 (5 bases). This CDR3 region has 13 residues. Germline lookup yields CDR1 GTSNPN and CDR2 SVGIG (reference sequence). The CDR3: CARSGTSRHGYTF. Here the CDR3 DNA reads TGTGCCCGGAGCGGGACCTCTCGGCATGGCTACACCTTC. Looking up the rest from reference TRBV30 and TRBJ1-2 gives the full variable domain: SQTIHQWPATLVQPVGSPLSLECTVEGTSNPNLYWYRQAAGRGLQLLFYSVGIGQISSEVPQNLSASRPQDRQFILSSKKLLLSDSGFYLCARSGTSRHGYTFGSGTRLTVV.